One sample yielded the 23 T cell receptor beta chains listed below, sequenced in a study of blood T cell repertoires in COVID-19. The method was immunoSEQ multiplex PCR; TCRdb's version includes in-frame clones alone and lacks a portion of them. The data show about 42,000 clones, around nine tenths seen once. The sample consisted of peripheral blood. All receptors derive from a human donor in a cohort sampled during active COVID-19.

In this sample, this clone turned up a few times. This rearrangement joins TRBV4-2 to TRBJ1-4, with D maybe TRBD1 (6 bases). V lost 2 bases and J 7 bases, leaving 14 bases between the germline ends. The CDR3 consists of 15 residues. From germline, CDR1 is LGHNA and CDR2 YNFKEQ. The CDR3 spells CASSQRTEVREKLFF. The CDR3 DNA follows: TGTGCCAGCAGCCAACGGACAGAGGTTCGTGAAAAACTGTTTTTT.

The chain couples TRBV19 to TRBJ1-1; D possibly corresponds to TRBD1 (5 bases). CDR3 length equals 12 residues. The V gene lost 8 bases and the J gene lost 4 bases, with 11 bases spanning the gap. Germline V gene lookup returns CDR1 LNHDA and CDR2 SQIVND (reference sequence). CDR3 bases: TGTGCCAGTTCGACCAGGGCCACTGAAGCTTTCTTT. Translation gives CASSTRATEAFF. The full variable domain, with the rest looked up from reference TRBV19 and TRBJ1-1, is DGGITQSPKYLFRKEGQNVTLSCEQNLNHDAMYWYRQDPGQGLRLIYYSQIVNDFQKGDIAEGYSVSREKKESFPLTVTSAQKNPTAFYLCASSTRATEAFFGQGTRLTVV.

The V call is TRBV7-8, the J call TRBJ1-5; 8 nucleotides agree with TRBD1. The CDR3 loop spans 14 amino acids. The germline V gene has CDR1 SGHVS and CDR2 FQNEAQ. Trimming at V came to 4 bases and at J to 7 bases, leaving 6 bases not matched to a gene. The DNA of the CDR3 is TGTGCCAGCAGCTCTACAGGGGGGGAACAGCCCCAGCATTTT. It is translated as CASSSTGGEQPQHF.

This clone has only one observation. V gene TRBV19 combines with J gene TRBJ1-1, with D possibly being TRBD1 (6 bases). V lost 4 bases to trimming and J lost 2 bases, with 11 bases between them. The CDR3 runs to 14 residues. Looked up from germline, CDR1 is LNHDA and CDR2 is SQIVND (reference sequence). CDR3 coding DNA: TGTGCCAGTAGTACCCGGGACACCAACACTGAAGCTTTCTTT. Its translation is CASSTRDTNTEAFF.

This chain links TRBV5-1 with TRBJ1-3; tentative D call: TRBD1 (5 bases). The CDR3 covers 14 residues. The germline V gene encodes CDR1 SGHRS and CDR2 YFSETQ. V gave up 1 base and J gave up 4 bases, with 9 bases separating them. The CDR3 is CASSLQGLGNTIYF. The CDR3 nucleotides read TGCGCCAGCAGCTTGCAGGGACTAGGAAACACCATATATTTT. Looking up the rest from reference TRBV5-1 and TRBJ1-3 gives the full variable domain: KAGVTQTPRYLIKTRGQQVTLSCSPISGHRSVSWYQQTPGQGLQFLFEYFSETQRNKGNFPGRFSGRQFSNSRSEMNVSTLELGDSALYLCASSLQGLGNTIYFGEGSWLTVV.

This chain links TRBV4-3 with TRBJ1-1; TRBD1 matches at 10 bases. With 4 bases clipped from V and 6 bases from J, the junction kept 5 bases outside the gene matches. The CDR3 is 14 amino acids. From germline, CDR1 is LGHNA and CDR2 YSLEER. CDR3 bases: TGCGCCAGCAGCCCGGGACAGGGGCATCCTGAAGCTTTCTTT. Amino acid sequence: CASSPGQGHPEAFF.

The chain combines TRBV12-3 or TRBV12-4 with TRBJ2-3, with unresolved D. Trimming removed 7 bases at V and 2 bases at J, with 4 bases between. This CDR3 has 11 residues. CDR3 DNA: TGTGCCAGCACCTCCACAGATACGCAGTATTTT. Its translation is CASTSTDTQYF.

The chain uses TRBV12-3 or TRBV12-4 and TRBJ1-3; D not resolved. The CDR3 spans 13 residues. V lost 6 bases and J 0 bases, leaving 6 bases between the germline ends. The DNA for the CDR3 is TGTGCCAGCAGCCGTTCCTCTGGAAACACCATATATTTT. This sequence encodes CASSRSSGNTIYF.

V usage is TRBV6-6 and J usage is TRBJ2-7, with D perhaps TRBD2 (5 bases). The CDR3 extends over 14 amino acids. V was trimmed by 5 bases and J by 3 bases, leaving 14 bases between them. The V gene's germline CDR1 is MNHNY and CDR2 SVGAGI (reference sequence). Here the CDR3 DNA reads TGTGCCAGCAGTCCTGACACTAGTTACTACGAGCAGTACTTC. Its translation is CASSPDTSYYEQYF.

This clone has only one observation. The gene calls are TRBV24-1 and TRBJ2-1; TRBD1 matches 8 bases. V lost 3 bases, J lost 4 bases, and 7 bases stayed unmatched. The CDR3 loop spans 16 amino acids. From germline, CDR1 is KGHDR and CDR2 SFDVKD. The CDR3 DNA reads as TGTGCCACCAGTGATCCAAGGACAGGGCATTACAATGAGCAGTTCTTC. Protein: CATSDPRTGHYNEQFF.

CDR3 protein: CASSERMLGDYGYTF. The CDR3 bases are TGTGCCAGCAGTGAAAGGATGCTCGGAGACTATGGCTACACCTTC. This chain connects TRBV25-1 to TRBJ1-2; no firm D call. Germline V lookup: CDR1 MGHDK, CDR2 SYGVNS. This CDR3 has 15 residues. Between the trimmed V and J ends, which lost 2 bases and 3 bases, there was a span of 13 bases.

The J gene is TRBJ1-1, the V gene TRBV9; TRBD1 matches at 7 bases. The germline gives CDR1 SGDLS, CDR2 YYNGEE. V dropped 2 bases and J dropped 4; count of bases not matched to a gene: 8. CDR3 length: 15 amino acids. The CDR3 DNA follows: TGTGCCAGCAGCGTGGGGACAGTGAGCGGCACTGAAGCTTTCTTT. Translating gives CASSVGTVSGTEAFF. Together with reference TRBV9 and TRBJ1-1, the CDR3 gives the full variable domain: DSGVTQTPKHLITATGQRVTLRCSPRSGDLSVYWYQQSLDQGLQFLIQYYNGEERAKGNILERFSAQQFPDLHSELNLSSLELGDSALYFCASSVGTVSGTEAFFGQGTRLTVV.

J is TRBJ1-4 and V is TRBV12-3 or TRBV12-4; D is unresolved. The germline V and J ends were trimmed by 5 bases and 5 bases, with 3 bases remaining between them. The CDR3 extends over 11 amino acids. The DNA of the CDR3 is TGTGCCAGCAGTCAAAATGAAAAACTGTTTTTT. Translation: CASSQNEKLFF.

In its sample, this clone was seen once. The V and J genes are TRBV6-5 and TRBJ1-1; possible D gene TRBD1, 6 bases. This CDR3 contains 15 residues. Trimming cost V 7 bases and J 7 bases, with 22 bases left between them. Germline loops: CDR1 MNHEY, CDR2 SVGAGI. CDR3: CASTELTGKRSEAFF. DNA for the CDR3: TGTGCCAGCACCGAACTAACAGGGAAGAGGAGTGAAGCTTTCTTT.

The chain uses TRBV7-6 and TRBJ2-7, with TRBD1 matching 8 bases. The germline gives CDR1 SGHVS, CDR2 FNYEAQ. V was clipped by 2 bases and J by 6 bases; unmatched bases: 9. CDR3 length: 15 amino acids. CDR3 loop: CASSLQSGQVTEQYF. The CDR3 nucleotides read TGTGCCAGCAGCTTACAATCGGGACAGGTAACCGAGCAGTACTTC.

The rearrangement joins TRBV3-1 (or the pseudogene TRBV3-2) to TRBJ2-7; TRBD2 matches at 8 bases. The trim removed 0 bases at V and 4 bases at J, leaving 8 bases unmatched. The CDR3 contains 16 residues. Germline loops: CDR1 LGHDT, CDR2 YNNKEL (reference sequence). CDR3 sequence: CASSQDPPGGKYEQYF. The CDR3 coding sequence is TGTGCCAGCAGCCAAGATCCCCCGGGGGGGAAGTACGAGCAGTACTTC.

The DNA of the CDR3 is TGTGCCAGCAGTTTACAGGGGGCTGGTAATGAAAAACTGTTTTTT. Protein: CASSLQGAGNEKLFF. V gene TRBV7-6 combines with J gene TRBJ1-4, with 9 bases identical to TRBD1. The J segment lost 4 bases and the V segment lost 6 bases, leaving 6 bases of the junction unmatched. Germline lookup yields CDR1 SGHVS and CDR2 FNYEAQ. This CDR3 is 15 amino acids long. The variable domain in full, completed from reference TRBV7-6 and TRBJ1-4, reads GAGVSQSPRYKVTKRGQDVALRCDPISGHVSLYWYRQALGQGPEFLTYFNYEAQQDKSGLPNDRFSAERPEGSISTLTIQRTEQRDSAMYRCASSLQGAGNEKLFFGSGTQLSVL.

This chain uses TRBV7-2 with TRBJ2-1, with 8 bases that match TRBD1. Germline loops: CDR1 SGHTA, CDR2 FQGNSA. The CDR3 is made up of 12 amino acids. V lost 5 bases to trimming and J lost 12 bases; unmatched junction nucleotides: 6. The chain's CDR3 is CASSVDRGWQFF. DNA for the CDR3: TGTGCCAGCAGCGTAGACAGGGGCTGGCAGTTCTTC.

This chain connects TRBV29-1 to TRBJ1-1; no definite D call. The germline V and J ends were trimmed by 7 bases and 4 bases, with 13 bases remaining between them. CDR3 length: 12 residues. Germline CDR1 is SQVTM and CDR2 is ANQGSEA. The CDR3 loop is CSARMALTEAFF. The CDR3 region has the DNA TGCAGCGCTCGAATGGCCCTCACTGAAGCTTTCTTT.

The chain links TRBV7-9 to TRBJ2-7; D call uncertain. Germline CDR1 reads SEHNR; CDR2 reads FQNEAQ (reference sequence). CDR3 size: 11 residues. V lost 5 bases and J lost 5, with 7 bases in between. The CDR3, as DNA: TGTGCCAGCAGCCGGAGAGACGAGCAGTACTTC. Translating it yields CASSRRDEQYF. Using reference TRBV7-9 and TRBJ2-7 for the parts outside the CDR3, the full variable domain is DTGVSQNPRHKITKRGQNVTFRCDPISEHNRLYWYRQTLGQGPEFLTYFQNEAQLEKSRLLSDRFSAERPKGSFSTLEIQRTEQGDSAMYLCASSRRDEQYFGPGTRLTVT.

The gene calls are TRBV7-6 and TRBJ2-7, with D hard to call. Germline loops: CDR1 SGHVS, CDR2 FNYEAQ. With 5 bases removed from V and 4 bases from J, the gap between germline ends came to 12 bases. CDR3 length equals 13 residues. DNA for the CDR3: TGTGCCAGCAGCGCTAGTCCCGTTTACGAGCAGTACTTC. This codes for CASSASPVYEQYF.

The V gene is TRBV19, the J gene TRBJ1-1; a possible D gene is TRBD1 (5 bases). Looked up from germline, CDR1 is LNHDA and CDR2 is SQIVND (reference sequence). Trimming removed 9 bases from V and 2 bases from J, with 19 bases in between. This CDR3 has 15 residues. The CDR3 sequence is CASHLVAGPNTEAFF. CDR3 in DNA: TGTGCCAGCCATTTGGTTGCGGGGCCAAACACTGAAGCTTTCTTT.

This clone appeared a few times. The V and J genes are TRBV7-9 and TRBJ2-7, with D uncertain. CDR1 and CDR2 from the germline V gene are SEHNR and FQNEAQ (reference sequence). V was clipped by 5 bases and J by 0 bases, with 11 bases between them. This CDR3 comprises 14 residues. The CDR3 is CASSPSTLSYEQYF. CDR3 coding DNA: TGTGCCAGCAGCCCATCGACACTCTCCTACGAGCAGTACTTC.